The source of this T cell receptor beta chain is a study of CD8 T cells in ankylosing spondylitis. Findings of the study overall: For ankylosing spondylitis blood, a TCR beta motif of roughly 8 highly homologous variants appeared characteristic. Earlier studies detected some motif variants in reactive arthritis synovial fluid and blood. From matched ankylosing spondylitis synovial fluid, disease-linked clones were reportedly recovered at significantly enriched levels.

This clonotype has ten or more counts. Its antigen is not identified. V shed 5 bases, J shed 3 bases, and the junction held 8 bases outside the gene matches. This CDR3 comprises 17 residues. The V gene's germline CDR1 is LGHNT and CDR2 FRNRAP. In making TCR beta libraries, quantitative 5'-RACE with molecular barcodes was used. TCRdb re-analysed the 5' RACE reads in MiXCR, keeping a single row per CDR3 protein. The sample has tens of thousands of distinct CDR3 sequences, approximately 10% seen once; the top ten hold approximately 15%. Sequencing was done on a sample of blood, either unsorted or a sorted T cell fraction (not recorded which). The chain has TRBV12-5 and TRBJ2-2; 11 bases align to TRBD1. The receptor was derived from a male donor with ankylosing spondylitis or in good health (not recorded which). CDR3: CASGPGQGVFYTGELFF. The DNA for the CDR3 is TGTGCTAGTGGTCCGGGACAGGGGGTTTTTTACACCGGGGAGCTGTTTTTT.